What follows is one TCR beta chain and its context. This specimen comes from a study of T cell changes during pregnancy in multiple sclerosis. Germline V gene lookup returns CDR1 SGHTA and CDR2 FQGNSA. This CDR3 comprises 13 residues. V lost 8 bases, J lost 2 bases, and 6 bases stayed unmatched. TCRdb's copy holds only in-frame clones and misses some; the assay was immunoSEQ multiplex PCR. The table has about 69,000 clones, approximately 90% seen once. The chain uses TRBV7-2 and TRBJ2-7; 7 bases fit TRBD1. Material: peripheral blood, obtained in the third trimester of pregnancy. This sequence was found in a female donor with multiple sclerosis, enrolled in a pregnancy study. This CDR3 reads CASSSQGAYEQYF. Written as DNA, the CDR3 is TGTGCCAGCTCCTCCCAGGGGGCCTACGAGCAGTACTTC.